What follows are 14 T cell receptor beta chains derived from one specimen sequenced in a study of tumor T cells in aggressive B-cell lymphoma. The repertoire was sequenced with immunoSEQ multiplex PCR; TCRdb's copy has only in-frame clones and lacks some. The sample lists around 4,000 clones, about 93% occurring once. Sequenced material: tumor tissue. These receptors all come from an adult with diffuse large B cell lymphoma.

The rearrangement uses TRBV27 and TRBJ2-7, with 8 bases identical to TRBD2. The CDR3 totals 13 residues. Germline loops: CDR1 MNHEY, CDR2 SMNVEV (reference sequence). Losses at the gene ends were 6 bases for V and 1 base for J; bases not matched to a gene: 2. The DNA of the CDR3 is TGTGCCAGCAGAACTAGCGGATCCTACGAGCAGTACTTC. This codes for CASRTSGSYEQYF.

The chain uses TRBV27 and TRBJ2-7, with TRBD2 as a possible D gene (5 bases). Per germline, CDR1 MNHEY and CDR2 SMNVEV (reference sequence). Deletions cut 6 bases from V and 2 bases from J, with 11 bases between. The CDR3 length is 13 residues. CDR3 protein: CASRSTGTYEQYF. In DNA, the CDR3 is TGTGCCAGCAGATCGACGGGAACCTACGAGCAGTACTTC.

The rearrangement joins TRBV29-1 to TRBJ1-2; 10 bases fit TRBD1. The CDR3 extends over 13 amino acids. Unmatched junction bases numbered 7, after V lost 7 bases and J lost 5 bases. Germline-derived CDR1 and CDR2 are SQVTM and ANQGSEA. CDR3 region: CSGRTGGDYGYTF. The CDR3 coding sequence is TGCAGCGGGAGGACAGGGGGGGATTATGGCTACACCTTC.

The chain joins TRBV28 to TRBJ2-7, with TRBD2 as a possible D gene (7 bases). V was cut by 7 bases and J by 5 bases, with 18 bases left in between. CDR3 length equals 14 residues. Germline V gene sequence: CDR1 MDHEN, CDR2 SYDVKM. The CDR3 region has the DNA TGTGCCAGCATGAAGGGGGGAGGGCGTAACGAGCAGTACTTC. It specifies CASMKGGGRNEQYF.

The J gene is TRBJ1-2, the V gene TRBV28; D possibly corresponds to TRBD1 (6 bases). Trimming left V 3 bases short and J 5 bases short, with 22 bases between. The CDR3 sequence is 17 residues long. Germline CDR1 is MDHEN and CDR2 is SYDVKM. The CDR3 is CASSFRAGAAQLYGYTF. The CDR3 DNA reads TGTGCCAGCAGTTTTCGGGCAGGGGCCGCACAACTATATGGCTACACCTTC.

CDR3 sequence: CAWRDRGTYEQYF. In DNA, the CDR3 is TGTGCCTGGAGAGACCGGGGGACTTACGAGCAGTACTTC. The rearrangement joins TRBV30 to TRBJ2-5, with D perhaps matching TRBD2 (6 bases). The J call may be incorrect, as the DNA end agrees better with TRBJ2-7. Germline V gene data show CDR1 as GTSNPN and CDR2 as SVGIG (reference sequence). The CDR3 is 13 residues long.

This clone is a singleton in its sample. This chain uses TRBV2 with TRBJ2-2, with 16 positions matching TRBD2. J gave up 3 bases and V 4 bases, and 8 bases lay outside the gene matches. CDR1 is SNHLY, CDR2 FYNNEI, per germline. The CDR3 sequence is 19 residues long. CDR3 in amino acids: CASSVSGTSGRAYTGELFF. The CDR3 DNA reads as TGTGCCAGCAGTGTCTCAGGGACTAGCGGGAGGGCCTACACCGGGGAGCTGTTTTTT.

The gene calls are TRBV7-8 and TRBJ2-3; TRBD1 is a possible D gene (5 bases). The CDR3 contains 13 residues. Trimming took off 0 bases at V and 11 bases at J, with 12 bases between the two ends. Germline lookup yields CDR1 SGHVS and CDR2 FQNEAQ. CDR3 amino acids: CASSLAGQARQYF. In DNA form, the CDR3 reads TGTGCCAGCAGCTTAGCGGGGCAAGCACGGCAGTATTTT.

The chain carries TRBV7-2 and TRBJ2-1; 8 bases map to TRBD2. This CDR3 is 15 amino acids long. Germline assignment: CDR1 SGHTA and CDR2 FQGNSA. The junction had 5 bases not matched to a gene; V was cut back by 5 bases and J by 2 bases. The CDR3 sequence is CASSPQAGAYNEQFF. In DNA form, the CDR3 reads TGTGCCAGCAGCCCTCAAGCGGGGGCCTACAATGAGCAGTTCTTC.

The chain has TRBV4-2 and TRBJ2-7, with TRBD2 matching over 9 bases. Germline CDR1 and CDR2: LGHNA and YNFKEQ. This CDR3 is 15 amino acids long. Unmatched junction bases numbered 8, after V lost 0 bases and J lost 8 bases. The CDR3, as DNA: TGTGCCAGCAGCCAAGAAGGCGGTAGCGGGAGCAAGCAGTACTTC. Translation: CASSQEGGSGSKQYF.

The chain employs TRBV11-2 and TRBJ1-1, with a possible D match to TRBD1 (5 bases). The CDR3 is 16 amino acids. The germline CDR1 and CDR2 sequences are SGHAT and FQNNGV. Trimming took off 4 bases at V and 2 bases at J, with 17 bases between the two ends. The CDR3 reads CASSWFSQGGNTEAFF. The CDR3 nucleotides are TGTGCCAGCAGCTGGTTTTCTCAGGGTGGTAACACTGAAGCTTTCTTT.

The chain links TRBV19 to TRBJ2-1, with 10 bases identical to TRBD2. This CDR3 spans 14 amino acids. The germline gives CDR1 LNHDA, CDR2 SQIVND (reference sequence). J lost 10 bases, V lost 5 bases, and 8 bases had no gene match. CDR3 in amino acids: CASSYLAGAWEQFF. The CDR3 region has the DNA TGTGCCAGTAGTTATCTAGCGGGAGCATGGGAGCAGTTCTTC. The variable domain in full, completed from reference TRBV19 and TRBJ2-1, reads DGGITQSPKYLFRKEGQNVTLSCEQNLNHDAMYWYRQDPGQGLRLIYYSQIVNDFQKGDIAEGYSVSREKKESFPLTVTSAQKNPTAFYLCASSYLAGAWEQFFGPGTRLTVL.

The V and J genes are TRBV27 and TRBJ2-1; possible D gene TRBD1, 6 bases. Trimming left V 7 bases short and J 3 bases short, with 13 bases between. Germline assignment: CDR1 MNHEY and CDR2 SMNVEV (reference sequence). This CDR3 has 14 amino acids. Written as DNA, the CDR3 is TGTGCCAGCACGGCCCAGGGGAGCTACAATGAGCAGTTCTTC. It is translated as CASTAQGSYNEQFF.

This rearrangement joins TRBV9 to TRBJ2-7; TRBD2 matches 10 bases. Per the germline V gene, CDR1 is SGDLS and CDR2 is YYNGEE. The length of the CDR3 is 15 residues. With 7 bases clipped from V and 2 bases from J, the junction kept 9 bases outside the gene matches. The CDR3 DNA is TGTGCCAGCGGACTAGCGGTGCCGGATCCCTACGAGCAGTACTTC. This translates into CASGLAVPDPYEQYF. Based on the CDR3 plus reference TRBV9 and TRBJ2-7, the full variable domain is DSGVTQTPKHLITATGQRVTLRCSPRSGDLSVYWYQQSLDQGLQFLIQYYNGEERAKGNILERFSAQQFPDLHSELNLSSLELGDSALYFCASGLAVPDPYEQYFGPGTRLTVT.